This T cell receptor beta chain was recorded in a study of human thymus T cells. Thymic tissue was derived from resections collected during corrective heart surgery. Immunologically healthy infants in Finland undergoing congenital heart defect surgery were the donors. The protocol was immunoSEQ multiplex PCR, while the TCRdb copy is restricted to in-frame clones and leaves out a portion. The repertoire holds under 95,000 clones, with roughly 94% as singletons. Study-wide results and caveats: Gene usage (both V and J) appeared biased in thymic and blood repertoires.

This CDR3 region has 18 residues. V lost 1 base and J lost 5, with 24 bases in between. Germline CDR1 is SGHDN and CDR2 is FVKESK. Comments on this clone: Its antigen is not identified.

Material: thymus tissue. The sequence was collected from a girl in the first two years of life with a congenital heart defect but otherwise immunologically healthy. J is TRBJ2-7 and V is TRBV14; the D is unclear. This CDR3 is CASSQGATSLIDLDEQYF. The CDR3, as DNA: TGTGCCAGCAGCCAAGGCGCGACTTCTTTAATAGACCTGGACGAGCAGTACTTC. Full variable domain (remainder filled in from reference TRBV14 and TRBJ2-7): EAGVTQFPSHSVIEKGQTVTLRCDPISGHDNLYWYRRVMGKEIKFLLHFVKESKQDESGMPNNRFLAERTGGTYSTLKVQPAELEDSGVYFCASSQGATSLIDLDEQYFGPGTRLTVT.